The clone carrying this T cell receptor beta chain was seen a handful of times. Its target is not known. The data were taken from a study of T-cell memory formation after mild COVID-19. Study-wide results and limits: CM and EM subsets held most contracting CD4+ clones; EMRA held CD8+ ones. Memory sampled before infection contained some responding clones, suggesting cross-reactive memory joined.

CDR1 and CDR2 from the germline V gene are DFQATT and SNEGSKA (reference sequence). CDR3 length: 13 residues. Deletions cut 5 bases from V and 3 bases from J, with 14 bases between. It was 5'RACE with constant-segment primers that produced the TCR alpha and TCR beta cDNA libraries, which carried sample barcodes and UMIs. TCRdb recomputed calls from the 5' RACE reads with MiXCR, one row per CDR3 protein. Among under 700,000 distinct CDR3 sequences, roughly 20% were seen once, and the ten largest hold approximately 12%. The chain is built from TRBV20-1 and TRBJ2-7, with D possibly being TRBD2 (6 bases). The sample consisted of PBMCs or a T cell subset sorted from them (not recorded which). This receptor was taken from an adult woman who had mild COVID-19 (a few samples of this study predate the infection). Cell type and time point are not known. In DNA form, the CDR3 reads TGCAGTGCTGCACTCGGGACTTACTACGAGCAGTACTTC. Its translation: CSAALGTYYEQYF.